The next 9 T cell receptor beta chains were all read from a single sample in a study of Ad26.COV2.S vaccination and SARS-CoV-2 variants. Here immunoSEQ multiplex PCR was the method, and the copy in TCRdb shows in-frame clones only, minus some. This sample has about 470,000 clones, with around 90% found just once. Described treatment: around 19 received Ad26.COV2.S at low or high dose, single or two shots; several received placebo; per-sample allocation not given. Samples analyzed were those drawn on day 63 after the first vaccine or placebo injection. The material sequenced was peripheral blood, taken in a trial of Ad26.COV2.S vaccine versus placebo. The receptor source for this set is a person between 18 and 60 years old who received the Ad26.COV2.S COVID-19 vaccine or a placebo.

The chain employs TRBV19 and TRBJ2-2, with D perhaps matching TRBD1 (6 bases). The CDR3 is 13 residues long. V shed 8 bases and J shed 3 bases, with 10 bases lying between them. CDR1 and CDR2 from the germline V gene are LNHDA and SQIVND (reference sequence). The CDR3 region has the DNA TGTGCCAGTGCGCAGGGGTACACCGGGGAGCTGTTTTTT. This sequence encodes CASAQGYTGELFF. Combining the CDR3 with reference TRBV19 and TRBJ2-2 gives the whole variable domain DGGITQSPKYLFRKEGQNVTLSCEQNLNHDAMYWYRQDPGQGLRLIYYSQIVNDFQKGDIAEGYSVSREKKESFPLTVTSAQKNPTAFYLCASAQGYTGELFFGEGSRLTVL.

The V call is TRBV5-8, the J call TRBJ2-1; D is unclear. CDR3 length: 12 amino acids. Germline loops: CDR1 SGHTS, CDR2 YDEGEE. V was cut by 4 bases and J by 4 bases, with 6 bases left in between. The CDR3 DNA reads as TGTGCCAGCAGCGTATATTACAATGAGCAGTTCTTC. Its translation is CASSVYYNEQFF.

The CDR3 DNA sequence: TGTGCCAGCAGCCAGGGACTAGCGGGAGTCAGTGAGCAGTTCTTC. This encodes CASSQGLAGVSEQFF. The V and J genes are TRBV14 and TRBJ2-1, with TRBD2 matching 14 bases. V shed 3 bases and J 9 bases; nucleotides not matched to a gene: 4. Germline V CDR1 and CDR2: SGHDN, FVKESK. CDR3 length: 15 residues.

This rearrangement joins TRBV7-2 to TRBJ2-1, with TRBD2 identical over 8 bases. J gave up 2 bases and V 1 base, and 4 bases lay outside the gene matches. CDR3 size: 16 residues. Looked up from germline, CDR1 is SGHTA and CDR2 is FQGNSA. DNA for the CDR3: TGTGCCAGCAGCTTAGAGTCTAGCGGGCCCTACAATGAGCAGTTCTTC. Translated: CASSLESSGPYNEQFF.

This clone has just a few counts. The chain couples TRBV7-9 to TRBJ2-1, with 7 bases matching TRBD2. The V gene end was trimmed by 4 bases and the J gene end by 12 bases; junction bases not matched to a gene: 6. There are 12 residues in the CDR3. Germline V CDR1 and CDR2: SEHNR, FQNEAQ (reference sequence). The CDR3 DNA reads TGTGCCAGCAGCTCGACTAGCAACTCGCAGTTCTTC. Its translation: CASSSTSNSQFF.

The chain couples TRBV7-3 to TRBJ2-5; 15 positions match TRBD2. The CDR3 runs to 16 residues. Germline-derived CDR1 and CDR2 are SGHTA and FQGTGA. Trimming cost V 5 bases and J 5 bases; bases outside gene matches: 6. This CDR3 is CASSPGLAGGWETQYF. CDR3 nucleotide sequence: TGTGCCAGCAGCCCCGGACTAGCGGGAGGGTGGGAGACCCAGTACTTC.

The gene calls are TRBV7-9 and TRBJ2-1; the match to TRBD1 covers 8 bases. The trim removed 5 bases at V and 2 bases at J, leaving 5 bases unmatched. Germline-derived CDR1 and CDR2 are SEHNR and FQNEAQ (reference sequence). This CDR3 region has 15 residues. DNA of the CDR3: TGTGCCAGCAGCCAGGGGACAGGCGCCTACAATGAGCAGTTCTTC. Encoded protein: CASSQGTGAYNEQFF. The full variable domain, rest sourced from reference TRBV7-9 and TRBJ2-1, is DTGVSQNPRHKITKRGQNVTFRCDPISEHNRLYWYRQTLGQGPEFLTYFQNEAQLEKSRLLSDRFSAERPKGSFSTLEIQRTEQGDSAMYLCASSQGTGAYNEQFFGPGTRLTVL.

Remarks on this clone: This may stem from a read error, because a much larger clone lies one nucleotide away. Other DNA sequences from this sample encode an identical CDR3 as well. The chain has TRBV6-1 and TRBJ2-5; tentatively, D is TRBD1 (6 bases). The CDR3 runs 12 residues. Germline V gene data show CDR1 as MNHNS and CDR2 as SASEGT. V was shortened by 3 bases and J by 4 bases, with 6 bases between the two germline ends. In DNA form, the CDR3 reads TGTGCCAGCAGTGACAGGGGAGAGACCCAGTACTTC. Encoded protein: CASSDRGETQYF.

This chain links TRBV13 with TRBJ1-3; tentatively, D is TRBD1 (6 bases). Per germline, CDR1 PRHDT and CDR2 FYEKMQ (reference sequence). This CDR3 contains 16 residues. V shed 1 base and J shed 8 bases, with 18 bases lying between them. The CDR3 DNA reads TGTGCCAGCAGCTTAGCCCCGGACAGCCTCGGGGACACCATATATTTT. Its translation is CASSLAPDSLGDTIYF.